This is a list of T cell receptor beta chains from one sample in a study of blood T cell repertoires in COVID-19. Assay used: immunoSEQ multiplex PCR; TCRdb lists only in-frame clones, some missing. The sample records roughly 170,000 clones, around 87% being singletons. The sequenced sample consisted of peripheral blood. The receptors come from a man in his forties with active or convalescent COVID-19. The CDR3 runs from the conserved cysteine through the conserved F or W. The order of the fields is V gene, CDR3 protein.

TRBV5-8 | CASSSGTSGGEYQETQYF
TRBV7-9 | CASSRTGHRDSGANVLTF
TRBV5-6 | CASSYRRTGYGYGYTF
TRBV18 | CASSSPGQQPQETQYF
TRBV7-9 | CASSQTRAPGGTEAFF
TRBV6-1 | CASSASGQGVVNTEAFF
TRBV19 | CASRTSYGTGSPLHF
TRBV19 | CASSIFHQGDKETQYF
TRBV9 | CASSSSSDTIYF
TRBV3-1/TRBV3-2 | CASSQEMGSGGSVYTGELFF
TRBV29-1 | CSVGGQANYGYTF
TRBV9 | CASSVAMSASGGETQYF
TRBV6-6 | CASSYQVADTQYF
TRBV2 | CASSVLQGVSGELFF
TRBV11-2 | CASSLAPGGGEAFF
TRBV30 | CAWRDRGLGETQYF
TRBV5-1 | CASSLQDSNTEAFF
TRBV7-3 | CASSISTGIYSNQPQHF
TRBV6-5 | CASSPRQGWSQPQHF
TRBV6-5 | CASNSGTVATGELFF
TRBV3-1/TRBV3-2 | CASSQGAGPGDEQFF
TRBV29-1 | CSSSDSNENRGELFF
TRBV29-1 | CSVADRGNQPQHF
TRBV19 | CASSIGGGAPYEQYF
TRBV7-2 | CASSLTGGINTQYF
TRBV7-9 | CASSYRVAEAFF
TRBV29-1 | CSVDGQLTYEQYF
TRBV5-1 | CASSTESYQETQYF
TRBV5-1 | CASSPTGQGRTGELFF
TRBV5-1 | CASSQRTEKNTIYF
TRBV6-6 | CASSQGGQNQPQHF
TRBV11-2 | CASSQDRGVNGYTF
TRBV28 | CASSLSQAYGYTF
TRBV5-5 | CASSLGPAGEGTDTQYF
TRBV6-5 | CASSNRGRGETQYF
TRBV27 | CASSMRVANEKLFF
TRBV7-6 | CASSLEASGSAYNEQFF
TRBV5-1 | CASSLLTGDSPLHF
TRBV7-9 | CASIQRATFNEQFF